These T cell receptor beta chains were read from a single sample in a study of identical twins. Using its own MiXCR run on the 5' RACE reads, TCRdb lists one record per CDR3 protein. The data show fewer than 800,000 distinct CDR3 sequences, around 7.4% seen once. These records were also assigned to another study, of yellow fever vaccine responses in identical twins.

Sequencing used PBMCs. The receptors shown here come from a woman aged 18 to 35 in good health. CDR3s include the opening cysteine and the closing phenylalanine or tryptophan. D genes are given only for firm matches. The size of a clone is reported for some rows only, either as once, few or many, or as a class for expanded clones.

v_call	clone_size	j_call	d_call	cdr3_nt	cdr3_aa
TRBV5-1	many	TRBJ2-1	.	TGCGCCAGCAGCGGCGGGGACTCACTCAATGAGCAGTTCTTC	CASSGGDSLNEQFF
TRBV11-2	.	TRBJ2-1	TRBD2	TGTGCCAGCAGCCCCGGACTAGCTAATCTCAATGAGCAGTTCTTC	CASSPGLANLNEQFF
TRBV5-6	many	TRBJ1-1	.	TGTGCCAGCAGCTTGTGGGGGGGATTGAACACTGAAGCTTTCTTT	CASSLWGGLNTEAFF
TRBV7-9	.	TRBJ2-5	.	TGTGCCAGCAGCGGCCAGTACCAAGAGACCCAGTACTTC	CASSGQYQETQYF
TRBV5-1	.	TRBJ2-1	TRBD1	TGCGCCAGCAGCTTCCAACCCGACAGGGCAAAGTACAATGAGCAGTTCTTC	CASSFQPDRAKYNEQFF
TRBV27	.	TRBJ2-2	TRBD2	TGTGCCAGCAGTTACGATGGACTAGCGAGGACCGGGGAGCTGTTTTTT	CASSYDGLARTGELFF
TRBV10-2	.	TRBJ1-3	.	TGCGCCAGCAGCTCCGTCGTATTTGGAAACACCATATATTTT	CASSSVVFGNTIYF
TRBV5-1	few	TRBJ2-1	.	TGCGCCAGCAGCTTGTTACCCTTGGATGAGCAGTTCTTC	CASSLLPLDEQFF
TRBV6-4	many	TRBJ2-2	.	TGTGCCAGCAGTGAGCTAGTGGGCACCGGGGAGCTGTTTTTT	CASSELVGTGELFF
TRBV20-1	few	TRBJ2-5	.	TGCAGTGCAGGGGGTTACCAAGAGACCCAGTACTTC	CSAGGYQETQYF
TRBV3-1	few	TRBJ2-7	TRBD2	TGTGCCAGCAGCCCTTACGGACTAGCGGAATCCTACGAGCAGTACTTC	CASSPYGLAESYEQYF
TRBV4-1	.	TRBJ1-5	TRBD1	TGCGCCAGCAGCCAAGATCCCCGACAGGGGAACAGCAATCAGCCCCAGCATTTT	CASSQDPRQGNSNQPQHF
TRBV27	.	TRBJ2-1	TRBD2	TGTGCCAGCAGGAATCTGGTTGGCGGGAGGGCCGCTGAGCAGTTCTTC	CASRNLVGGRAAEQFF
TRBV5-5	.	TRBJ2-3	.	TGTGCCAGCAGTACCCCGTCAGATACGCAGTATTTT	CASSTPSDTQYF
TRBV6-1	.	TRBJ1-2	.	TGTGCCAGCAGTGAAGTCAGCTATGGCTACACCTTC	CASSEVSYGYTF
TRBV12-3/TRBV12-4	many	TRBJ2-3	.	TGTGCCAGCAGCAAGGAAGATACGCAGTATTTT	CASSKEDTQYF
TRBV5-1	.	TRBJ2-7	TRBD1	TGCGCCAGCAGTAGAGGACAGGGGGCCTACGAGCAGTACTTC	CASSRGQGAYEQYF
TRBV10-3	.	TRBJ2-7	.	TGTGCCATCAGTGAGTGGGGGCCCCCCTACGAGCAGTACTTC	CAISEWGPPYEQYF
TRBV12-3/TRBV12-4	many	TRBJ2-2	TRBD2	TGTGCCAGCACACCGGGACTAGCGGGGTACACCGGGGAGCTGTTTTTT	CASTPGLAGYTGELFF
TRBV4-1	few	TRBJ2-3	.	TGCGCCAGCAGCCAAGTGATCGGGGTGAGCACAGATACGCAGTATTTT	CASSQVIGVSTDTQYF
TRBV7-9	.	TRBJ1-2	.	TGTGCCAGCAGCCCCCAGGGGAAAGATGGCTACACCTTC	CASSPQGKDGYTF
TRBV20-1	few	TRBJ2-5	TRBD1	TGCAGTGCTAGATGGGACAGGGTGCAAGAGACCCAGTACTTC	CSARWDRVQETQYF
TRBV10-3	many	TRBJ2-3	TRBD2	TGTGCCATCAGTGAGTCGGGACTAGCGGGGGGAAGCCGCACAGATACGCAGTATTTT	CAISESGLAGGSRTDTQYF
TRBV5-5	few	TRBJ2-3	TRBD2	TGTGCCAGCAGCTTAGAGGGACTAGCGGGGGTTACGCAGTATTTT	CASSLEGLAGVTQYF
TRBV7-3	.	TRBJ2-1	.	TGTGCCAGCAGCTTAACAGCAATCATTCCCTACAATGAGCAGTTCTTC	CASSLTAIIPYNEQFF
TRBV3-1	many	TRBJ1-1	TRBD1	TGTGCCAGCAGTACAGGGGGGGGAACTGAAGCTTTCTTT	CASSTGGGTEAFF
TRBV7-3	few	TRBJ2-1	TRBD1	TGTGCCAGCAGCTTAACCCCGGGACAGGGAACGCAGTTCTTC	CASSLTPGQGTQFF
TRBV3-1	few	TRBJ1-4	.	TGTGCCAGCAGCCACCTATTTGAAAAACTGTTTTTT	CASSHLFEKLFF
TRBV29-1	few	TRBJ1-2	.	TGCAGCGTTGAAGATCATCGGGGCTCAAGGGGGGATGGCTACACCTTC	CSVEDHRGSRGDGYTF
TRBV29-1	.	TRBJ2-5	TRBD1	TGCAGCGCTGGAGGGACAGGGGCACAAGAGACCCAGTACTTC	CSAGGTGAQETQYF
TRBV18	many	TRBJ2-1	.	TGTGCCAGCTCACCACCGGGGCGGGGTCCCCCCTACAATGAGCAGTTCTTC	CASSPPGRGPPYNEQFF
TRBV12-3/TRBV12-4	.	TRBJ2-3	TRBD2	TGTGCCAGCAGTTTAGCGCGGGGGGGCCCAAATACGCAGTATTTT	CASSLARGGPNTQYF
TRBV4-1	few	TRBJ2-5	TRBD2	TGCGCCAGCAGCCAAGATAGCGGGAGTGCTGAGACCCAGTACTTC	CASSQDSGSAETQYF
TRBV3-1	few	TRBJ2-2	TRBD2	TGTGCCAGCAGCCAAAGGGGGCTAGCGGGATTTAGCGCCGGGGAGCTGTTTTTT	CASSQRGLAGFSAGELFF
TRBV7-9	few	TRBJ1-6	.	TGTGCCAGCAGCCCAGACCCCGCTTGGAGCTCACCCCTCCACTTT	CASSPDPAWSSPLHF
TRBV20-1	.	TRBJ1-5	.	TGCAGTGCTACCAAATCAGGGAAACAGCCCCAGCATTTT	CSATKSGKQPQHF
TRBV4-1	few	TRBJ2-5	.	TGCGCCAGCAGCCACGAGCCGGGGATTAGGGAGACCCAGTACTTC	CASSHEPGIRETQYF
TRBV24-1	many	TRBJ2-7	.	TGTGCCACCTCGTTGGGGACTGGATACGAGCAGTACTTC	CATSLGTGYEQYF
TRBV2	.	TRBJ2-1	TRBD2	TGTGCCAGCAACGGACTAGCGGGACCCCAGGGTGAGCAGTTCTTC	CASNGLAGPQGEQFF
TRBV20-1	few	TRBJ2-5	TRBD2	TGCAGTGCCGGGCTAGCGGGAGGGCCTCGGCAAGAGACCCAGTACTTC	CSAGLAGGPRQETQYF
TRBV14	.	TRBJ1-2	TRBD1	TGTGCCAGCAGCCCCAGACAGGGATCCCGCTATGGCTACACCTTC	CASSPRQGSRYGYTF
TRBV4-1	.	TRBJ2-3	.	TGCGCCAGCAGCCAACGCACAAGAGATACGCAGTATTTT	CASSQRTRDTQYF
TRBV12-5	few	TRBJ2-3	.	TGTGCTAGTGGTCCAGCTCCGACAGATACGCAGTATTTT	CASGPAPTDTQYF
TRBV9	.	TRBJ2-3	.	TGTGCCAGCAGCGTAGCGGGAGAAAGAGATACGCAGTATTTT	CASSVAGERDTQYF
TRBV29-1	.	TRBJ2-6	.	TGCAGCGTCGGTTGGACTGCCCTCTCTGGGGCCAACGTCCTGACTTTC	CSVGWTALSGANVLTF
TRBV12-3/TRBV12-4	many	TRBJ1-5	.	TGTGCCAGCAGTCCAAGCAATCAGCCCCAGCATTTT	CASSPSNQPQHF
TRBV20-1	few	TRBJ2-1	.	TGCAGTGCTAGAGTTAGGGGGGGTGGTCGTGCGAATGAGCAGTTCTTC	CSARVRGGGRANEQFF
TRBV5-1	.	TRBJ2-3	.	TGCGCCAGCAGCGGTACGGGGTCGGCAGATACGCAGTATTTT	CASSGTGSADTQYF
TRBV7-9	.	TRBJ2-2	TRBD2	TGTGCCAGCAGCTCGGGCGGGGGGGCTGATCACACCGGGGAGCTGTTTTTT	CASSSGGGADHTGELFF
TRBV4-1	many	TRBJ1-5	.	TGCGCCAGCAGCCAAGAGGAGGGGAATCAGCCCCAGCATTTT	CASSQEEGNQPQHF
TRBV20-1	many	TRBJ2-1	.	TGCAGTGTCCGGGGTTCCTACAATGAGCAGTTCTTC	CSVRGSYNEQFF
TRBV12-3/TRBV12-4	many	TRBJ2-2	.	TGTGCCAGCAGTTTTGGGGCCGGGGAGCTGTTTTTT	CASSFGAGELFF
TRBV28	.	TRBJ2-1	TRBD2	TGTGCCAGCAGCCCGCGGGGGGCCTACTACAATGAGCAGTTCTTC	CASSPRGAYYNEQFF
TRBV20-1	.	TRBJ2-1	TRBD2	TGCAGTGCTAGAGATCCCACAGGCAGCGGGAGTTACAATGAGCAGTTCTTC	CSARDPTGSGSYNEQFF